This T cell receptor beta chain appears in the sequencing data of a study of OX40 agonist ivuxolimab in advanced cancers. The assay was immunoSEQ multiplex PCR, and TCRdb's table has in-frame clones only and misses some. The sample yields over 20,000 clones, 70% to 80% seen once. V was clipped by 6 bases and J by 3 bases; unmatched bases: 22. This CDR3 comprises 20 residues. Germline CDR1 LNHDA, CDR2 SQIVND (reference sequence). The V and J genes are TRBV19 and TRBJ1-1, with 10 bases identical to TRBD1. This receptor was obtained from an adult with an advanced solid tumor such as melanoma, head and neck, liver or kidney cancer. The sequencing here drew on CD4+ or CD8+ T cells sorted from blood, taken in a trial of the OX40 agonist ivuxolimab. CDR3 coding DNA: TGTGCCAGTAGCTACTCCTTGACAGGGGGCTTTTACCCGGGGGACACTGAAGCTTTCTTT. This encodes CASSYSLTGGFYPGDTEAFF.